The rows below give T cell receptor beta chains drawn from one sample of a study of sequential checkpoint blockade in melanoma. Data came from immunoSEQ multiplex PCR; TCRdb stores just in-frame clones and leaves some out. The sample contains 9,500 to 11,000 clones, nearly 80% of which appear only once. The source was CD8+ T cells sorted from blood (inferred from file names), collected from a patient given nivolumab and ipilimumab in sequence. The receptors originated from a human donor with melanoma. The CDR3 runs from the conserved cysteine through the conserved F or W. Fields, in order: D gene, V gene, J gene, clone size, CDR3 DNA, CDR3 protein. The D gene is left open where the match is weak. Some rows mark clone size as missing; the rest say once, few, many or name a class of expanded clone.

.	TRBV9	TRBJ1-1	.	TGTGCCAGCAGCCCGGGGGGCAGGATGAACACTGAAGCTTTCTTT	CASSPGGRMNTEAFF
.	TRBV5-6	TRBJ2-1	.	TGTGCCAGCAGCTTGGCCAGGGTCTACAATGAGCAGTTCTTC	CASSLARVYNEQFF
TRBD2	TRBV5-4	TRBJ2-5	.	TGTGCCAGCAGCTTGGTGGGACTAGCCCAAGAGACCCAGTACTTC	CASSLVGLAQETQYF
.	TRBV2	TRBJ1-2	.	TGTGCCAGCAGTGAGCCAGGGCCCTATGGCTACACCTTC	CASSEPGPYGYTF
.	TRBV19	TRBJ2-7	.	TGTGCCAGTAGGGGCCGGACAGAGGGGGAGCAGTACTTC	CASRGRTEGEQYF
.	TRBV4-1	TRBJ1-5	.	TGCGCCAGCAGCCCGAGGGCAGGGGAGAATCAGCCCCAGCATTTT	CASSPRAGENQPQHF
TRBD1	TRBV10-3	TRBJ2-1	.	TGTGCCATCAGTGAGTTCGACAGGGACAATGAGCAGTTCTTC	CAISEFDRDNEQFF
TRBD2	TRBV27	TRBJ2-1	.	TGTGCCAGCAGGCTGGGAACTAGCGGCTTCCCCTACAATGAGCAGTTCTTC	CASRLGTSGFPYNEQFF
.	TRBV5-6	TRBJ1-6	.	TGTGCCAGCAGCCATGGGACTGATAATTCACCCCTCCACTTT	CASSHGTDNSPLHF
.	TRBV6-5	TRBJ1-2	.	TGTGCCAGCAGTTACTCTAGAAGGGGTGGCTACACCTTC	CASSYSRRGGYTF
.	TRBV14	TRBJ2-6	.	TGTGCCAGCAGCCAAGTAACAGTGCACTCTGGGGCCAACGTCCTGACTTTC	CASSQVTVHSGANVLTF
.	TRBV9	TRBJ1-2	.	TGTGCCAGCAGCGCTATCGGCAGGGCAGCTAACTATGGCTACACCTTC	CASSAIGRAANYGYTF
TRBD1	TRBV7-9	TRBJ2-1	few	TGTGCCAGCAGTTCTTTGGCCTCCGGGACAGGGCATCGGGAGCAGTTCTTC	CASSSLASGTGHREQFF
TRBD1	TRBV6-6	TRBJ1-5	.	TGTGCCAGCAGTTGGTGGACAGGAGTCAATCAGCCCCAGCATTTT	CASSWWTGVNQPQHF
.	TRBV4-2	TRBJ2-1	.	TGTGCCAGCAGCCAAGACGGTCAGGGCATCAATGAGCAGTTCTTC	CASSQDGQGINEQFF
TRBD1	TRBV5-1	TRBJ1-1	.	TGCGCCAGCAGTTCAGGGACAGGGGGCTATGGCACTGAAGCTTTCTTT	CASSSGTGGYGTEAFF
TRBD1	TRBV4-1	TRBJ2-5	once	TGCGCCAGCAGCCATTGGGACAGGGAAGAGACCCAGTACTTC	CASSHWDREETQYF
TRBD1	TRBV7-6	TRBJ1-5	few	TGTGCCAGCAGCTTGGACGACAGGGACCATCAGCCCCAGCATTTT	CASSLDDRDHQPQHF
.	TRBV11-2	TRBJ2-1	.	TGTGCCAGCAGCTTTGAAAGCGGATTCTACAATGAGCAGTTCTTC	CASSFESGFYNEQFF
.	TRBV7-9	TRBJ1-1	medium-sized	TGTGCCAGCACTCCAGACGGGTCCACTGAAGCTTTCTTT	CASTPDGSTEAFF
TRBD2	TRBV9	TRBJ2-3	once	TGTGCCAGCAGCTCACATTGGGGGGGAGGCACAGATACGCAGTATTTT	CASSSHWGGGTDTQYF
.	TRBV15	TRBJ2-3	.	TGTGCCACCAGCACCGGACTGAGCCCTAGCACAGATACGCAGTATTTT	CATSTGLSPSTDTQYF
TRBD2	TRBV2	TRBJ2-5	once	TGTGCCAGCAGTGCCCCTAGCGGGAGGATTTTGGTAAAAGAGACCCAGTACTTC	CASSAPSGRILVKETQYF
.	TRBV6-5	TRBJ2-7	.	TGTGCCAGCAGTTCCGGACACTCATCCTACGAGCAGTACTTC	CASSSGHSSYEQYF
.	TRBV19	TRBJ2-7	.	TGTGCCAGTACCTACCAGGGAAACACCGATGCATACGAGCAGTACTTC	CASTYQGNTDAYEQYF
.	TRBV30	TRBJ2-7	.	TGTGCCCGCCCGTCGAGAGCACCTACCGTGGACGAGCAGTACTTC	CARPSRAPTVDEQYF
.	TRBV2	TRBJ2-7	.	TGTGCCAGCACCGTCGACGCTAGTCCCGACGAGCAGTACTTC	CASTVDASPDEQYF
.	TRBV29-1	TRBJ1-2	.	TGCAGCGTCAGGGCCGAAGGGGATATTGGCTACACCTTC	CSVRAEGDIGYTF
.	TRBV6-1	TRBJ2-7	.	TGTGCCAGCAGTGAATGGCGGCAGGGACACTACGAGCAGTACTTC	CASSEWRQGHYEQYF
.	TRBV7-7	TRBJ2-5	.	TGTGCTAGCAGCTTAGAGGCAGCCTCCGGGGAGACCCAGTACTTC	CASSLEAASGETQYF
TRBD2	TRBV7-3	TRBJ2-6	.	TGTGCCAGCAGCGCGGGACTAGCATACTCTGGGGCCAACGTCCTGACTTTC	CASSAGLAYSGANVLTF
TRBD1	TRBV11-3	TRBJ2-7	once	TGTGCCAGCAGCTCCCGGACAGGGAACTCCTACGAGCAGTACTTC	CASSSRTGNSYEQYF
.	TRBV5-6	TRBJ2-7	.	TGTGCCAGCAGCTTGGCCAGCGATTCGGAGCAGTACTTC	CASSLASDSEQYF
TRBD1	TRBV7-9	TRBJ1-4	.	TGTGCCAGCTCAACAGGGGATGAAAAACTGTTTTTT	CASSTGDEKLFF
TRBD1	TRBV27	TRBJ1-1	.	TGTGCCAGCAGTTCCTTTAACAGGGGGAACACTGAAGCTTTCTTT	CASSSFNRGNTEAFF
TRBD1	TRBV5-4	TRBJ2-2	.	TGTGCCAGCAGACCCGACAGGGCGAACACCGGGGAGCTGTTTTTT	CASRPDRANTGELFF
TRBD1	TRBV12-5	TRBJ2-5	.	TGTGCTAGTGGTTGGGGGCCGGACAGGGGAGAGACCCAGTACTTC	CASGWGPDRGETQYF
TRBD1	TRBV10-1	TRBJ2-7	.	TGCGCCAGCAGTGAGTTGGGGACAGGGAACGAGCAGTACTTC	CASSELGTGNEQYF
TRBD1	TRBV4-1	TRBJ1-3	.	TGCGCCAGCAGCCAGGTGGGGACAGACGGAAACACCATATATTTT	CASSQVGTDGNTIYF
.	TRBV2	TRBJ2-7	.	TGTGCCAGCACCAAAAAGGAGGGTTACTACGAGCAGTACTTC	CASTKKEGYYEQYF